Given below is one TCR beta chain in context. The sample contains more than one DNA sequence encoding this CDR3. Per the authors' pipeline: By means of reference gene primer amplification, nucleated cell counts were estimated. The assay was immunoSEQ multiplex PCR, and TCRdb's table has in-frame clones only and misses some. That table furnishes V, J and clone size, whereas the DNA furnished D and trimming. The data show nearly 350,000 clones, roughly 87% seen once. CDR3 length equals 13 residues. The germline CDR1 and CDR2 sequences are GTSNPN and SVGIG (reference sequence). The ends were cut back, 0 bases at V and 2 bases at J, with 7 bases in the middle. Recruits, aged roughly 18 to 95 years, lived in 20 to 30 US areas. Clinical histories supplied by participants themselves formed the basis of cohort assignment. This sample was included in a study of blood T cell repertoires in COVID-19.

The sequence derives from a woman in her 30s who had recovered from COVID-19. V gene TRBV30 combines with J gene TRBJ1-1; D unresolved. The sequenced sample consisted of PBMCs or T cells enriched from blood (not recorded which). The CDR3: CAWSVQVNTEAFF. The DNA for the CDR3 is TGTGCCTGGAGTGTACAAGTAAACACTGAAGCTTTCTTT.